This T cell receptor (beta chain) was found in a study of blood T cells in healthy people across ages. For the study at large: Per two T cells, about one barcoded beta molecule was captured through template switching. Whole-study findings and limits: A roughly linear fall in TCR beta diversity per million T cells was seen with increasing age.

The CDR3 is made up of 17 amino acids. Germline V CDR1 and CDR2: SGHTA, FQGNSA. V dropped 3 bases and J dropped 2; count of bases not matched to a gene: 12. As regards this clonotype: The antigen is unknown.

Sample-barcoded 5' priming and a J-beta primer mix drove a second PCR of roughly 6 to 12 cycles. Each cDNA molecule, via a template-switch adaptor with 12 random nucleotides, was tagged. TCRdb re-called the 5' RACE reads with MiXCR, one entry per CDR3 protein. This repertoire shows nearly 800,000 distinct CDR3 sequences, approximately 53% found once; its top ten account for roughly 26%. Isolated per sample were at least 7 million PBMCs. This TCR was recovered from a man between 35 and 55 years old in good health. Material: blood. The gene calls are TRBV7-2 and TRBJ2-7; the match to TRBD2 covers 8 bases. The CDR3 spells CASSFFAPGTRTYEQYF. CDR3 DNA sequence: TGTGCCAGCAGCTTTTTCGCACCGGGGACTAGGACCTACGAGCAGTACTTC.